A single sample gave rise to the 25 T cell receptor beta chains below, sequenced in a study of blood T cell repertoires in COVID-19. The assay was immunoSEQ multiplex PCR, and TCRdb's table has in-frame clones only and misses some. This sample carries about 75,000 clones, approximately 88% of them seen once, and the ten largest clones take almost 6.5%. Sequencing input: peripheral blood. The receptors were sampled from a woman aged 45 to 65 with acute or convalescent COVID-19.

The chain links TRBV5-6 to TRBJ1-6; D is unresolved. The CDR3 has 14 residues. Trimming pared 4 bases from V and 10 bases from J, leaving 15 bases between. Germline values: CDR1 SGHDT, CDR2 YYEEEE. CDR3 in amino acids: CASSLYSPGSPLHF. DNA for the CDR3: TGTGCCAGCAGCCTTTACAGCCCTGGGTCACCCCTCCACTTT.

The CDR3 sequence: CASSPIAGVGNEQFF. The CDR3, as DNA: TGTGCCAGCAGCCCTATAGCGGGAGTGGGGAATGAGCAGTTCTTC. This chain connects TRBV7-2 to TRBJ2-1; TRBD2 aligns across 9 bases. CDR3 size: 15 residues. Per the germline V gene, CDR1 is SGHTA and CDR2 is FQGNSA. V lost 5 bases, J lost 7 bases, and 9 bases stayed unmatched. The full variable domain, completed using reference TRBV7-2 and TRBJ2-1, is GAGVSQSPSNKVTEKGKDVELRCDPISGHTALYWYRQSLGQGLEFLIYFQGNSAPDKSGLPSDRFSAERTGGSVSTLTIQRTQQEDSAVYLCASSPIAGVGNEQFFGPGTRLTVL.

The V and J genes are TRBV4-1 and TRBJ1-5; D is possibly TRBD1 (6 bases). CDR3 length: 14 amino acids. Trimming removed 6 bases from V and 3 bases from J, with 12 bases in between. From germline, CDR1 is MGHRA and CDR2 YSYEKL. The CDR3 reads CASSTGQNNQPQHF. The DNA of the CDR3 is TGCGCCAGCAGTACTGGACAGAACAATCAGCCCCAGCATTTT.

The chain joins TRBV7-9 to TRBJ2-7; D is possibly TRBD1 (6 bases). The CDR3 covers 16 residues. V was clipped by 4 bases and J by 1 base, with 17 bases between them. CDR1 SEHNR and CDR2 FQNEAQ come from the germline V gene (reference sequence). CDR3 in DNA: TGTGCCAGCAGCTCAACGACAGGCCTGGCGTCCTACGAGCAGTACTTC. This translates into CASSSTTGLASYEQYF.

V usage is TRBV7-3 and J usage is TRBJ2-3; possibly TRBD2 for D (6 bases). The CDR3 totals 15 residues. Trimming removed 5 bases from V and 1 base from J, with 13 bases in between. Germline CDR1 and CDR2: SGHTA and FQGTGA. CDR3 protein: CASSHTPGGTDTQYF. The DNA of the CDR3 is TGTGCCAGCAGCCATACGCCGGGGGGCACAGATACGCAGTATTTT.

This clone was recorded once. The V call is TRBV12-3 or TRBV12-4, the J call TRBJ1-2; 8 bases line up with TRBD1. V lost 6 bases, J lost 3 bases, and 3 bases stayed unmatched. The CDR3 totals 13 residues. The CDR3 loop reads CASSPDRDYGYTF. The CDR3 bases are TGTGCCAGCAGCCCGGACAGGGACTATGGCTACACCTTC.

This rearrangement joins TRBV3-1 (or the pseudogene TRBV3-2) to TRBJ2-4; TRBD2 matches at 13 bases. The germline gives CDR1 LGHDT, CDR2 YNNKEL (reference sequence). V was pared by 0 bases and J by 0 bases, with 11 bases of the junction left unmatched. This CDR3 comprises 21 residues. The CDR3: CASSQEVPGLAGRLAKNIQYF. The CDR3 coding sequence is TGTGCCAGCAGCCAAGAAGTACCGGGACTAGCGGGGAGACTAGCCAAAAACATTCAGTACTTC.

This rearrangement joins TRBV3-1 (or the pseudogene TRBV3-2) to TRBJ2-1; tentatively, D is TRBD2 (6 bases). The CDR3 contains 15 residues. V was trimmed by 2 bases and J by 8 bases, leaving 16 bases between them. Germline CDR1 reads LGHDT; CDR2 reads YNNKEL (reference sequence). CDR3 nucleotides: TGTGCCAGCAGCCAAACGTCTATACTAGCTCATGAGCAGTTCTTC. This encodes CASSQTSILAHEQFF.

The rearrangement uses TRBV10-3 and TRBJ1-1; no firm D call. This CDR3 spans 13 amino acids. Between the trimmed V and J ends, which lost 7 bases and 6 bases, there was a span of 15 bases. Germline lookup yields CDR1 ENHRY and CDR2 SYGVKD. The CDR3: CAINKHGSAEAFF. The CDR3 DNA reads TGTGCCATCAATAAACACGGGTCCGCTGAAGCTTTCTTT.

V gene TRBV3-1 (or the pseudogene TRBV3-2) combines with J gene TRBJ2-2; D perhaps matches TRBD1 (5 bases). CDR3 size: 14 residues. Per germline, CDR1 LGHDT and CDR2 YNNKEL (reference sequence). V was shortened by 8 bases and J by 1 base, with 11 bases between the two germline ends. The CDR3 DNA sequence: TGTGCCAGCCGTAGGGGTCAGAACACCGGGGAGCTGTTTTTT. Protein sequence: CASRRGQNTGELFF.

V gene TRBV7-9 combines with J gene TRBJ1-3, with D unclear. The length of the CDR3 is 14 residues. V gave up 2 bases and J gave up 0 bases, with 5 bases separating them. From germline, CDR1 is SEHNR and CDR2 FQNEAQ (reference sequence). The CDR3 spells CASSLSISGNTIYF. In DNA, the CDR3 is TGTGCCAGCAGCTTATCTATCTCTGGAAACACCATATATTTT.

The V call is TRBV7-3, the J call TRBJ2-7, with 9 bases identical to TRBD1. Germline assignment: CDR1 SGHTA and CDR2 FQGTGA. This CDR3 comprises 16 residues. The V gene end was trimmed by 2 bases and the J gene end by 7 bases; junction bases not matched to a gene: 12. The CDR3 here is CASSLGAGTGPQEQYF. Written as DNA, the CDR3 is TGTGCCAGCAGCTTAGGGGCCGGGACAGGGCCCCAGGAGCAGTACTTC. The entire variable domain, with the rest obtained from reference TRBV7-3 and TRBJ2-7, is as follows: GAGVSQTPSNKVTEKGKYVELRCDPISGHTALYWYRQSLGQGPEFLIYFQGTGAADDSGLPNDRFFAVRPEGSVSTLKIQRTERGDSAVYLCASSLGAGTGPQEQYFGPGTRLTVT.

This chain uses TRBV30 with TRBJ2-1; TRBD2 agrees at 11 bases. Germline V gene lookup returns CDR1 GTSNPN and CDR2 SVGIG (reference sequence). The CDR3 loop spans 13 amino acids. V lost 1 base and J lost 9; bases outside the gene matches: 2. The CDR3 protein is CAWSALAGGEQFF. CDR3 DNA sequence: TGTGCCTGGAGTGCCCTAGCGGGGGGTGAGCAGTTCTTC.

The J gene is TRBJ2-1, the V gene TRBV6-5, with 9 positions matching TRBD2. From germline, CDR1 is MNHEY and CDR2 SVGAGI. Trimming at V came to 4 bases and at J to 7 bases, leaving 5 bases not matched to a gene. This CDR3 contains 14 residues. CDR3 DNA: TGTGCCAGCAGTTCCGGGACTAGCATGAATGAGCAGTTCTTC. It codes for CASSSGTSMNEQFF.

J is TRBJ1-2 and V is TRBV15; D is undetermined. Germline V lookup: CDR1 LNHNV, CDR2 YYDKDF (reference sequence). Between the trimmed V and J ends, which lost 4 bases and 4 bases, there was a span of 10 bases. CDR3 size: 13 residues. In DNA, the CDR3 is TGTGCCACCAGCACATCAGGCGTCTATGGCTACACCTTC. Residues: CATSTSGVYGYTF.

As DNA, the CDR3 is TGTGCCAGCAGCCAGAGACAGGGTGAAAATTCACCCCTCCACTTT. It is translated as CASSQRQGENSPLHF. J is TRBJ1-6 and V is TRBV4-2, with TRBD1 matching 7 bases. The germline V gene encodes CDR1 LGHNA and CDR2 YNFKEQ. Trimming removed 3 bases from V and 7 bases from J; junction bases left unmatched: 6. This CDR3 region has 15 residues.

The chain has TRBV21-1 and TRBJ1-4; TRBD1 is the table's D call, not checked against the DNA. TRBV21-1 is termed a pseudogene. The CDR3 sequence is 15 residues long. The CDR3 nucleotides are TGTGCCCGAAGACATGGGTCCCCAACTAATGAAAAACTGTTTTTT. Protein: CARRHGSPTNEKLFF.

CDR3 region: CASSSRGVKGYSYEQYF. CDR3 nucleotides: TGTGCCAGCAGTTCCCGCGGGGTGAAGGGGTACTCCTACGAGCAGTACTTC. The chain couples TRBV28 to TRBJ2-7; possibly TRBD2 for D (6 bases). Germline CDR1 MDHEN, CDR2 SYDVKM. Deletions cut 4 bases from V and 0 bases from J, with 19 bases between. The CDR3 has 17 amino acids.

This chain connects TRBV2 to TRBJ1-2, with D possibly matching TRBD1 (6 bases). The CDR3 loop spans 14 amino acids. The V end lost 5 bases, the J end lost 4 bases, and 14 bases lay between the germline ends. The germline CDR1 and CDR2 sequences are SNHLY and FYNNEI. CDR3 amino acids: CASSTGQSIYGYTF. As DNA, the CDR3 is TGTGCCAGCAGTACCGGACAGAGCATCTATGGCTACACCTTC.

This chain links TRBV6-5 with TRBJ1-2; 8 nucleotides agree with TRBD1. Germline V gives CDR1 MNHEY, CDR2 SVGAGI. The CDR3 spans 15 residues. J gave up 4 bases and V 4 bases, and 8 bases lay outside the gene matches. Here the CDR3 reads CASSSYRGSLYGYTF. DNA of the CDR3: TGTGCCAGCAGTTCCTACAGGGGGTCTCTCTATGGCTACACCTTC.

CDR3 in amino acids: CASSYMGQNEQYF. The CDR3 nucleotides read TGTGCCAGCAGTTACATGGGGCAGAACGAGCAGTACTTC. This chain joins TRBV6-2 or TRBV6-3 and TRBJ2-7, with TRBD1 as a possible D gene (5 bases). Trimming stripped 2 bases from V and 5 bases from J, with 10 bases between. The germline CDR1 and CDR2 sequences are MNHEY and SVGEGT. The CDR3 covers 13 residues.

This clone was observed a handful of times. The chain links TRBV11-2 to TRBJ1-6; no firm D call. The CDR3 length is 15 residues. Trimming took 0 bases from V and 10 from J, leaving 13 bases between them. Germline V gives CDR1 SGHAT, CDR2 FQNNGV. CDR3 sequence reads: CASSLDWAGGSPLHF. In nucleotides, the CDR3 is TGTGCCAGCAGCTTAGATTGGGCGGGAGGCTCACCCCTCCACTTT.

The chain combines TRBV3-1 (or the pseudogene TRBV3-2) with TRBJ2-1; the match to TRBD2 covers 9 bases. Germline-derived CDR1 and CDR2 are LGHDT and YNNKEL (reference sequence). The CDR3 length is 16 residues. After removal of 3 bases from V and 3 bases from J, the junction contained 6 bases not matched to a gene. CDR3 coding DNA: TGTGCCAGCAGCCACGCAAGCGGGGGGATCTACAATGAGCAGTTCTTC. This encodes CASSHASGGIYNEQFF.

The J gene is TRBJ1-5, the V gene TRBV19, with TRBD1 matching over 11 bases. The V gene end was trimmed by 4 bases and the J gene end by 2 bases; junction bases not matched to a gene: 1. Germline values: CDR1 LNHDA, CDR2 SQIVND (reference sequence). This CDR3 comprises 15 residues. The CDR3 DNA reads TGTGCCAGTAGTAGGACAGGGGGCGGCAATCAGCCCCAGCATTTT. Its protein is CASSRTGGGNQPQHF.

In its sample, this clone was seen once. This chain uses TRBV15 with TRBJ2-1; 8 bases agree with TRBD1. Germline loops: CDR1 LNHNV, CDR2 YYDKDF (reference sequence). V was clipped by 5 bases and J by 4 bases; unmatched bases: 7. The CDR3 contains 15 residues. The CDR3: CATSVRDRPYNEQFF. The CDR3 nucleotides read TGTGCCACCAGCGTCCGGGACAGGCCTTACAATGAGCAGTTCTTC.